This T cell receptor (beta chain) was captured by sequencing in a study of monozygotic twins with inflammatory bowel disease. UMIs that had a 6-nucleotide sample barcode were put in using template switching. One entry per CDR3 protein, without DNA, is what TCRdb gives after re-calling the 5' RACE reads. This repertoire comprises approximately 160,000 distinct CDR3 sequences; its ten largest clones make up approximately 7%. The sample taken for sequencing was blood. This TCR was sampled from a human donor with ulcerative colitis or Crohn's disease, or a healthy co-twin of an affected twin (not recorded which).

Here the CDR3 reads CSGDKGHYEQYF. The gene calls are TRBV20-1 and TRBJ2-7; the D call of TRBD1 rests on TCRdb alone, since no DNA is present to check it. Germline CDR1 DFQATT, CDR2 SNEGSKA (reference sequence). The CDR3 is 12 residues long.